This T cell receptor beta chain was recorded in a study of cytotoxic CD8 clonotypes in ibrutinib-treated CLL. Study context: Across samples, productive templates numbered some 250,000 and productive rearrangements reached about 100,000 on average. The study's findings and limits: Against age-matched healthy donors, baseline clonality ran higher and tracked circulating CD8+ T-cell counts. Clonality climbed at ibrutinib response, then dropped toward baseline at progression.

J was trimmed by 11 bases and V by 3 bases; bases with no gene match: 3. CDR1 and CDR2 from the germline V gene are MGHRA and YSYEKL. The CDR3 is 13 residues long. From cryopreserved PBMCs came approximately 1.9 micrograms of genomic DNA used for TCR beta libraries. Turning to this clone: As yet, its antigen is unknown.

The repertoire was sequenced with immunoSEQ multiplex PCR; TCRdb's copy has only in-frame clones and lacks some. The table records 55,000 to 80,000 clones, approximately 54% of them present only once. The TCR was taken from a human donor with chronic lymphocytic leukemia. Sequences were derived from PBMCs, sampled after 12 months of ibrutinib treatment. The rearrangement uses TRBV4-1 and TRBJ1-4, with 10 bases that match TRBD1. Here the CDR3 DNA reads TGCGCCAGCAGCCAGGGACAGGGGTTGAAACTGTTTTTT. This translates into CASSQGQGLKLFF.